In this sample, the clone carrying this T cell receptor beta chain turned up once. The data were produced by immunoSEQ multiplex PCR, yet TCRdb's version contains in-frame clones alone and is incomplete. The table lists approximately 13,000 clones, 90% to 95% of them singletons, with around 2.8% in the top ten. CDR3 length: 12 residues. Germline lookup yields CDR1 SGDLS and CDR2 YYNGEE. The germline V and J ends were trimmed by 1 base and 5 bases, with 5 bases remaining between them. This entry is derived from a study of T cell changes during pregnancy in multiple sclerosis. The source is a female donor in good health, enrolled as a control in a pregnancy study. The J gene is TRBJ2-3, the V gene TRBV9; D might be TRBD1 (5 bases). Sequencing used peripheral blood, obtained in the second trimester of pregnancy. This chain's CDR3 is CASSVQGDTQYF. The DNA of the CDR3 is TGTGCCAGCAGCGTACAGGGAGATACGCAGTATTTT.